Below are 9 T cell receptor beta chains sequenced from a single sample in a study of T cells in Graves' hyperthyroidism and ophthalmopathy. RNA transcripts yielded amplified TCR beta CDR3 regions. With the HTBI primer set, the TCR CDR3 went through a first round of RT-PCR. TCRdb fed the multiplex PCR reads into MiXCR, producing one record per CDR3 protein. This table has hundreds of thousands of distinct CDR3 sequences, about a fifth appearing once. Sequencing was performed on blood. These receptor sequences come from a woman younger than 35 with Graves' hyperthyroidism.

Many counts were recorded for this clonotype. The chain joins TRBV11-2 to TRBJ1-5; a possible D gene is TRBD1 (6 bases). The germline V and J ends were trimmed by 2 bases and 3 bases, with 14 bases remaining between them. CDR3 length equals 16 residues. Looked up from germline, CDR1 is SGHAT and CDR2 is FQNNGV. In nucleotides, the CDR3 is TGTGCCAGCAGCTTAATGGGGGGCGGCGACAATCAGCCCCAGCATTTT. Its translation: CASSLMGGGDNQPQHF.

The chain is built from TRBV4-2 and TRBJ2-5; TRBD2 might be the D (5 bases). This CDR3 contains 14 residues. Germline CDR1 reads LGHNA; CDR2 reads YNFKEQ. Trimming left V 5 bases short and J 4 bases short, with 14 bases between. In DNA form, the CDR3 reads TGTGCCAGCAGCTTAGTCCGGGGTCGAGAGACCCAGTACTTC. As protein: CASSLVRGRETQYF.

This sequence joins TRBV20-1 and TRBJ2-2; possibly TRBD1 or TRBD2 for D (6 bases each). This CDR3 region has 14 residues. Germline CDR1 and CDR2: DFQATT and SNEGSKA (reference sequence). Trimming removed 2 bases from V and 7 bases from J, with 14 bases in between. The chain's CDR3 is CSARTGGPGGELFF. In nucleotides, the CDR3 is TGCAGTGCTAGAACTGGGGGGCCGGGCGGGGAGCTGTTTTTT.

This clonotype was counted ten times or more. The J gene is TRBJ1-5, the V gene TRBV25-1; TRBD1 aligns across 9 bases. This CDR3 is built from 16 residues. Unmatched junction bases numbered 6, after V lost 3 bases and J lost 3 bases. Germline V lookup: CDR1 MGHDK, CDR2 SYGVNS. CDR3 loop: CASSDAGTGFNQPQHF. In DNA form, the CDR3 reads TGTGCCAGCAGTGATGCCGGGACAGGGTTCAATCAGCCCCAGCATTTT.

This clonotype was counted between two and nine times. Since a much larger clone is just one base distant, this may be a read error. The CDR3 DNA is TGTGCCAGCAGTTACTCGATGGGGGGGGCGAACATTAAGTACTTC. It encodes CASSYSMGGANIKYF. V usage is TRBV6-2 or TRBV6-3 and J usage is TRBJ2-4; D may be TRBD2 (7 bases). The CDR3 runs to 15 residues. Per the germline V gene, CDR1 is MNHEY and CDR2 is SVGEGT.

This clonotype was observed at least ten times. This CDR3 reads CASSHRGGELFF. Written as DNA, the CDR3 is TGTGCCAGCAGTCACAGAGGCGGGGAGCTGTTTTTT. V gene TRBV28 combines with J gene TRBJ2-2; D uncertain. V lost 5 bases, J lost 7 bases, and 8 bases lay in between. The germline V gene encodes CDR1 MDHEN and CDR2 SYDVKM. CDR3 length: 12 residues.

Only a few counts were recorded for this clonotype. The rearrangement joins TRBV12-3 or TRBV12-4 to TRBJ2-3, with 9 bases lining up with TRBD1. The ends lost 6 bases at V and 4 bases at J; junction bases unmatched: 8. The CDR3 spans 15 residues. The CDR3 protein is CASSPTGGLSDTQYF. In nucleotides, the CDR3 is TGTGCCAGCAGCCCTACAGGGGGCCTATCAGATACGCAGTATTTT.

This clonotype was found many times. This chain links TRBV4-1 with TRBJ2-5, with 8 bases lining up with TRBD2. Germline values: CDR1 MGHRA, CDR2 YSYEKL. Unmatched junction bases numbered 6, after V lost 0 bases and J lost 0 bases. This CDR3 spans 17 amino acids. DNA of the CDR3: TGCGCCAGCAGCCAAGATCATACGGGGGGGTACCAAGAGACCCAGTACTTC. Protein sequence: CASSQDHTGGYQETQYF.

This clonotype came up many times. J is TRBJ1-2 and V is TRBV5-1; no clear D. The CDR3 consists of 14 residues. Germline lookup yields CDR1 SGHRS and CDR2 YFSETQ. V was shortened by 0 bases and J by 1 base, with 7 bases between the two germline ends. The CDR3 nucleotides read TGCGCCAGCAGCTTGGACACAGATAACTATGGCTACACCTTC. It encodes CASSLDTDNYGYTF. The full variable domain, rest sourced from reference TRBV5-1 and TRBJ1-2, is KAGVTQTPRYLIKTRGQQVTLSCSPISGHRSVSWYQQTPGQGLQFLFEYFSETQRNKGNFPGRFSGRQFSNSRSEMNVSTLELGDSALYLCASSLDTDNYGYTFGSGTRLTVV.